The next 26 T cell receptor beta chains were all read from a single sample in a study of blood T cell repertoires in COVID-19. Measured with immunoSEQ multiplex PCR; TCRdb has only the in-frame clones, and not every one. The data show more than 95,000 clones, with about four fifths seen just once and under 6% held by the top ten. The sequenced material came from peripheral blood. Receptors originate from a man older than 75 with active or convalescent COVID-19.

The gene calls are TRBV14 and TRBJ2-3, with TRBD1 matching 7 bases. Unmatched junction bases numbered 3, after V lost 3 bases and J lost 0 bases. CDR1 is SGHDN, CDR2 FVKESK, per germline. This CDR3 region has 15 residues. The CDR3 nucleotides are TGTGCCAGCAGCCATATGACAGGGAGCACAGATACGCAGTATTTT. Protein product: CASSHMTGSTDTQYF.

V is TRBV7-2 and J is TRBJ1-3, with D perhaps TRBD1 (5 bases). The CDR3 is 15 residues long. V was shortened by 1 base and J by 3 bases, with 10 bases between the two germline ends. Germline values: CDR1 SGHTA, CDR2 FQGNSA. CDR3 nucleotide sequence: TGTGCCAGCAGCTTAGTCACGGGGGTTGGAAACACCATATATTTT. This gives the protein CASSLVTGVGNTIYF.

The chain has TRBV12-3 or TRBV12-4 and TRBJ2-3, with 7 bases matching TRBD1. After removal of 5 bases from V and 3 bases from J, the junction contained 2 bases not matched to a gene. The CDR3 runs to 13 residues. The CDR3 sequence is CASSPGQTDTQYF. Here the CDR3 DNA reads TGTGCCAGCAGTCCGGGACAGACAGATACGCAGTATTTT.

The chain links TRBV29-1 to TRBJ1-4; 10 bases agree with TRBD1. The CDR3 loop spans 12 amino acids. V dropped 7 bases and J dropped 8; count of bases not matched to a gene: 4. Germline CDR1 is SQVTM and CDR2 is ANQGSEA. CDR3 loop: CSAGTGEEKLFF. The CDR3 region has the DNA TGCAGCGCCGGGACAGGGGAAGAAAAACTGTTTTTT.

The chain has TRBV7-9 and TRBJ2-3, with 8 bases lining up with TRBD2. After removal of 1 base from V and 5 bases from J, the junction contained 5 bases not matched to a gene. The length of the CDR3 is 15 residues. Germline loops: CDR1 SEHNR, CDR2 FQNEAQ (reference sequence). The CDR3 loop is CASSLGSGVVDTQYF. The CDR3 DNA reads TGTGCCAGCAGCTTAGGTAGCGGGGTTGTAGATACGCAGTATTTT.

V gene TRBV4-3 combines with J gene TRBJ2-2; D remains unclear. Germline V gene sequence: CDR1 LGHNA, CDR2 YSLEER. V gave up 4 bases and J gave up 2 bases, with 5 bases separating them. CDR3 length: 13 amino acids. The CDR3 sequence: CASSPLNTGELFF. In DNA form, the CDR3 reads TGCGCCAGCAGCCCTTTAAACACCGGGGAGCTGTTTTTT.

The chain employs TRBV29-1 and TRBJ2-7; TRBD1 is a possible D gene (5 bases). Trimming left V 4 bases short and J 3 bases short, with 13 bases between. Germline CDR1 reads SQVTM; CDR2 reads ANQGSEA. This CDR3 contains 13 residues. CDR3 residues: CSVAARDSYEQYF. DNA for the CDR3: TGCAGCGTTGCCGCCCGCGACAGCTACGAGCAGTACTTC.

The J gene is TRBJ1-2, the V gene TRBV6-2 or TRBV6-3; TRBD1 aligns across 8 bases. CDR3 length: 16 residues. V dropped 2 bases and J dropped 4; count of bases not matched to a gene: 9. Germline V gene data show CDR1 as MNHEY and CDR2 as SVGEGT. The CDR3 region is CASSYQTGETGYGYTF. Written as DNA, the CDR3 is TGTGCCAGCAGTTACCAGACAGGGGAAACCGGCTATGGCTACACCTTC.

The genes are TRBV25-1 and TRBJ1-1; no clear D gene. The CDR3 loop spans 13 amino acids. V was cut by 7 bases and J by 3 bases, with 12 bases left in between. From germline, CDR1 is MGHDK and CDR2 SYGVNS. This CDR3 is CASNGREDTEAFF. In nucleotides, the CDR3 is TGTGCCAGCAACGGGAGAGAGGACACTGAAGCTTTCTTT.

This chain uses TRBV6-5 with TRBJ1-5; 8 nucleotides match TRBD1. The CDR3 consists of 15 residues. Per germline, CDR1 MNHEY and CDR2 SVGAGI. V shed 6 bases and J 11 bases; nucleotides not matched to a gene: 15. CDR3 amino acids: CASSRTGGRLSSQHF. CDR3 nucleotides: TGTGCCAGCAGCCGCACAGGGGGGCGCCTCTCGTCCCAGCATTTT.

The chain has TRBV3-1 (or the pseudogene TRBV3-2) and TRBJ2-5, with D perhaps TRBD1 (5 bases). The CDR3 has 12 amino acids. V shed 8 bases and J shed 7 bases, with 14 bases lying between them. Germline loops: CDR1 LGHDT, CDR2 YNNKEL (reference sequence). CDR3 protein: CASAARVGTQYF. Here the CDR3 DNA reads TGTGCCAGCGCGGCCAGGGTAGGGACCCAGTACTTC.

This clone was detected only a few times. The chain carries TRBV18 and TRBJ1-5; tentative D call: TRBD1 (6 bases). Germline loops: CDR1 KGHSH, CDR2 LQKENI. The CDR3 has 16 amino acids. Trimming took 3 bases from V and 0 from J, leaving 12 bases between them. CDR3 in DNA: TGTGCCAGCTCACCGGACAGCATCGATAGCAATCAGCCCCAGCATTTT. Encoded protein: CASSPDSIDSNQPQHF.

The DNA for the CDR3 is TGTGCCAGCAGCTTAATAGCCGGGGGGGCCTTTGAGCAGTTCTTC. Protein product: CASSLIAGGAFEQFF. The V gene is TRBV7-3, the J gene TRBJ2-1; 8 bases are a match to TRBD2. CDR1 SGHTA and CDR2 FQGTGA come from the germline V gene. This CDR3 has 15 amino acids. V lost 1 base to trimming and J lost 9 bases; unmatched junction nucleotides: 8. Supplemented by reference TRBV7-3 and TRBJ2-1, the full variable domain reads GAGVSQTPSNKVTEKGKYVELRCDPISGHTALYWYRQSLGQGPEFLIYFQGTGAADDSGLPNDRFFAVRPEGSVSTLKIQRTERGDSAVYLCASSLIAGGAFEQFFGPGTRLTVL.

This chain joins TRBV29-1 and TRBJ1-2, with 9 nucleotides matching TRBD1. The V and J ends lost 3 bases and 6 bases, in that order; junction bases with no gene match: 5. The CDR3 is 13 residues long. Germline CDR1 and CDR2: SQVTM and ANQGSEA. The CDR3: CSVETGTGHGYTF. CDR3 bases: TGCAGCGTTGAGACCGGGACAGGGCATGGCTACACCTTC.

The V and J genes are TRBV2 and TRBJ2-3, with D perhaps matching TRBD1 (6 bases). CDR3 size: 15 residues. With 7 bases removed from V and 2 bases from J, the gap between germline ends came to 16 bases. CDR1 SNHLY and CDR2 FYNNEI come from the germline V gene. CDR3 sequence (DNA): TGTGCCAGCAATCTTAATACAGGGTACACAGATACGCAGTATTTT. It specifies CASNLNTGYTDTQYF.

The rearrangement uses TRBV5-4 and TRBJ2-1, with D uncertain. The germline V gene encodes CDR1 SGHNT and CDR2 YYREEE (reference sequence). The V gene lost 0 bases and the J gene lost 7 bases, with 11 bases spanning the gap. The CDR3 spans 14 residues. This CDR3 is CASSLEAVGNEQFF. CDR3 in DNA: TGTGCCAGCAGCTTGGAGGCAGTCGGGAATGAGCAGTTCTTC.

The chain recombines TRBV7-8 with TRBJ1-1; unclear D gene. There are 12 residues in the CDR3. CDR1 and CDR2 from the germline V gene are SGHVS and FQNEAQ. V dropped 5 bases and J dropped 6 bases, with 10 bases sitting between them. CDR3 sequence (DNA): TGTGCCAGCAGCGTCCGGGTGGCTGAAGCTTTCTTT. Its translation: CASSVRVAEAFF.

The chain uses TRBV4-3 and TRBJ1-2, with 7 bases matching TRBD1. This CDR3 is built from 13 residues. Trimming at V came to 6 bases and at J to 6 bases, leaving 7 bases not matched to a gene. CDR1 LGHNA and CDR2 YSLEER come from the germline V gene. CDR3 coding DNA: TGCGCCAGCAGAGAACCAGGGGGAAATGGCTACACCTTC. This codes for CASREPGGNGYTF.

CDR3 sequence: CASSRVGGDEQFF. The CDR3 region has the DNA TGTGCCAGCAGCCGCGTCGGGGGTGATGAGCAGTTCTTC. The rearrangement uses TRBV7-6 and TRBJ2-1; the D gene is possibly TRBD2 (6 bases). Deletions cut 5 bases from V and 8 bases from J, with 13 bases between. CDR3 length equals 13 residues. Germline CDR1 SGHVS, CDR2 FNYEAQ.

This chain connects TRBV19 to TRBJ1-1; weak D call: TRBD1 (5 bases). CDR1 LNHDA and CDR2 SQIVND come from the germline V gene (reference sequence). The CDR3 consists of 13 residues. Trimming pared 3 bases from V and 1 base from J, leaving 6 bases between. In nucleotides, the CDR3 is TGTGCCAGTAGTATGACAGAGAACACTGAAGCTTTCTTT. Amino acid sequence: CASSMTENTEAFF.

The chain links TRBV9 to TRBJ1-3; 11 nucleotides agree with TRBD1. The germline V gene has CDR1 SGDLS and CDR2 YYNGEE. This CDR3 has 16 residues. V lost 1 base and J lost 4; bases outside the gene matches: 4. This CDR3 is CASSVTGQGEGNTIYF. Written as DNA, the CDR3 is TGTGCCAGCAGCGTAACGGGACAGGGGGAGGGAAACACCATATATTTT. Looking up the rest from reference TRBV9 and TRBJ1-3 gives the full variable domain: DSGVTQTPKHLITATGQRVTLRCSPRSGDLSVYWYQQSLDQGLQFLIQYYNGEERAKGNILERFSAQQFPDLHSELNLSSLELGDSALYFCASSVTGQGEGNTIYFGEGSWLTVV.

V is TRBV25-1 and J is TRBJ2-4; 7 bases line up with TRBD2. V shed 6 bases and J 3 bases; nucleotides not matched to a gene: 8. Germline V gene data show CDR1 as MGHDK and CDR2 as SYGVNS. CDR3 size: 15 residues. The CDR3 spells CASRVTTGGKNIQYF. The DNA of the CDR3 is TGTGCCAGCAGGGTTACCACGGGGGGCAAAAACATTCAGTACTTC.

The rearrangement uses TRBV20-1 and TRBJ2-1; the D gene is possibly TRBD2 (6 bases). V gave up 6 bases and J gave up 9 bases, with 12 bases separating them. This CDR3 has 11 residues. Germline assignment: CDR1 DFQATT and CDR2 SNEGSKA (reference sequence). CDR3 sequence (DNA): TGCAGTGCCCTGGGGGGTAGTGAGCAGTTCTTC. Encoded protein: CSALGGSEQFF.

V and J are TRBV12-3 or TRBV12-4 and TRBJ2-1, with D maybe TRBD2 (6 bases). Trimming removed 6 bases from V and 5 bases from J, with 11 bases in between. This CDR3 comprises 13 residues. DNA for the CDR3: TGTGCCAGCAGCCTGCGGGGTGACAATGAGCAGTTCTTC. Its translation: CASSLRGDNEQFF.

DNA for the CDR3: TGTGCCAGCAGCTCTTCGGCAGGATCATTCTACGAGCAGTACTTC. This encodes CASSSSAGSFYEQYF. The genes are TRBV7-2 and TRBJ2-7; D ambiguous. Germline V gene data show CDR1 as SGHTA and CDR2 as FQGNSA. Trimming shortened V by 4 bases and J by 3 bases, and 16 bases separated the two germline ends. CDR3 length: 15 residues.

The chain couples TRBV3-1 (or the pseudogene TRBV3-2) to TRBJ2-7; 7 nucleotides align to TRBD1. Germline values: CDR1 LGHDT, CDR2 YNNKEL (reference sequence). The CDR3 consists of 15 residues. V lost 3 bases and J lost 0; bases outside the gene matches: 5. CDR3 protein: CASSHPQGDSYEQYF. In DNA, the CDR3 is TGTGCCAGCAGCCACCCTCAGGGGGACTCCTACGAGCAGTACTTC.